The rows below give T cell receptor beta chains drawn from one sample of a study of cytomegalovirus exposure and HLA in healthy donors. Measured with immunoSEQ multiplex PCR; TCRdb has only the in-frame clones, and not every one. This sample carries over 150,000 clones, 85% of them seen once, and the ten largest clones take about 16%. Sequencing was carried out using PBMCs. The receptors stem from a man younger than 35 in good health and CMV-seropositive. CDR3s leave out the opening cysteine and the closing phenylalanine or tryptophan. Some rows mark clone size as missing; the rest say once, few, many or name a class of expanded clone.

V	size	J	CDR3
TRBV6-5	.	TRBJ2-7	ASRSSTEGSYEQY
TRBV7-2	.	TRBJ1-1	ASSFRTGGTEAF
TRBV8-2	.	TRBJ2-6	GKGDRITQSRA
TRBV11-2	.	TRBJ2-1	ASSSMGDNEQF
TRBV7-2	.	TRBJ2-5	ASSPRTGGETQY
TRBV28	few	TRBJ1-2	ASSEEYTRYGYT
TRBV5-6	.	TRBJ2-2	ASSLGGSAGELF
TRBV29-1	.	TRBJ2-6	SVEGGLSGANVLT
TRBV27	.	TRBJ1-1	ASSPATGWWTEAF
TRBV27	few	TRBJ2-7	ASSPTGGGGQY
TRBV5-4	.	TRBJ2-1	ASSSLAGANNEQF
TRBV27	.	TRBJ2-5	ASSLLSSGGFETQY
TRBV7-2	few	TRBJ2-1	ASSRRVLFNNEQF
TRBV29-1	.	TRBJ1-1	SVEDPTESNTEAF
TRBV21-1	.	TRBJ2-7	ASRRRNRIHSGKFSYEQY
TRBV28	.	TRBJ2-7	ASSLGTGRRTEQY
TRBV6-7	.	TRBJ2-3	ASSYSSRVADTQY
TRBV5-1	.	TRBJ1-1	ASSLVGGGGEAF
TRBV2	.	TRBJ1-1	ASNPQGMNTEAF
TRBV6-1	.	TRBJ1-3	ASRGQPSGNTIY
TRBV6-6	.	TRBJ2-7	ASAGGQSYHEQY
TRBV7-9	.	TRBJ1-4	ASSLGRGEKLF
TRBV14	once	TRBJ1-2	ASSQGQGYGYT
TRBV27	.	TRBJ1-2	ASSSTGAGGRGYT
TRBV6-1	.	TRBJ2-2	ASNPRSNTGELF
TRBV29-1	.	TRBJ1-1	SVEEWDRGVLNTEAF
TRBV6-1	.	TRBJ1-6	ASREAGGTPLH
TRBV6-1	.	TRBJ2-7	ASSPGTSWYEQY
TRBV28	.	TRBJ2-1	AIRAEEAPNEQF
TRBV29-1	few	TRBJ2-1	SAARHRTSTYNEQF
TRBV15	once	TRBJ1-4	ATSARTEAEKLF
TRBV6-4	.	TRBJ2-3	ASSIDRGTDTQY
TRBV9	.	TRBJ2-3	ASSEPSSGTTDTQY
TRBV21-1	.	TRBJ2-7	ASSNPGTGYEQY
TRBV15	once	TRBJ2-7	ATSLARDRGDEQY
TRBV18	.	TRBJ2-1	ASSQQGAYEQF
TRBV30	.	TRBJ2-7	AWRDDRGSEQY
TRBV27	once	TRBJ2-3	ASSQPLTGGGGTQY
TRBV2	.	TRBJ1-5	ASSVGEYSNQPQH
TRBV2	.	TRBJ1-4	ASSYTGGREKLF